The sequence of this TCR beta chain was determined in a study of neurological immune-mediated disorders. Synthesis of cDNA used 5'RACE (with 10-nucleotide random UMIs). TCRdb reprocessed the 5' RACE reads with MiXCR, giving one entry per CDR3 protein. This sample has around 33,000 distinct CDR3 sequences, with around 6.8% found just once. At least ten counts were recorded for this clonotype. What it recognizes is unknown. A blood bank in Maryland, USA, provided the volunteers who served as healthy controls. Study-wide points: The level of TCR clonal expansion was highest in patients with HTLV-1-associated myelopathy and lowest in multiple sclerosis, where it fell below the level seen in healthy controls.

Germline CDR1 LGHDT, CDR2 YNNKEL (reference sequence). The CDR3 is 15 amino acids. Trimming shortened V by 6 bases and J by 12 bases, and 24 bases separated the two germline ends. This clonotype was obtained from a woman aged 40 to 55 in good health. This sequence joins TRBV3-1 and TRBJ2-1; tentatively, D is TRBD2 (7 bases). The specimen sequenced was PBMCs. The CDR3 nucleotides are TGTGCCAGCAGTCGCGGGGGCGCGGGTGCGGGCCGGCAGTTCTTC. It specifies CASSRGGAGAGRQFF.